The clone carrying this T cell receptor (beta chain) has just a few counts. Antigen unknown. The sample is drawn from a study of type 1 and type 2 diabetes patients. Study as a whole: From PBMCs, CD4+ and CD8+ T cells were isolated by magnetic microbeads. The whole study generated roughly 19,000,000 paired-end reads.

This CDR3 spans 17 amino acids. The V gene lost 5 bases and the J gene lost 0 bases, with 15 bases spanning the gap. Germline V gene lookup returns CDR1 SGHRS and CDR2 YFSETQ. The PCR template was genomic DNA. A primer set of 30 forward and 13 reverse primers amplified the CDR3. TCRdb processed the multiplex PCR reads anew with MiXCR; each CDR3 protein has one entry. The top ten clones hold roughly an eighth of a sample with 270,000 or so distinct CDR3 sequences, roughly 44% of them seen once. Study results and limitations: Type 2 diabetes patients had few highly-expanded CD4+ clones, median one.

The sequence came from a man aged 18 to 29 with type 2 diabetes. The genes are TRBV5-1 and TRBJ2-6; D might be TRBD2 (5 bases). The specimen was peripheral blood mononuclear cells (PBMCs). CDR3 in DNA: TGCGCCAGCAGTCGGGGTTCCCAAAACTCTGGGGCCAACGTCCTGACTTTC. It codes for CASSRGSQNSGANVLTF.